The rows below give T cell receptor beta chains drawn from one sample of a study of T and B cells in COVID-19 patients. TCRdb ran MiXCR on the multiplex PCR reads and lists one entry per CDR3 protein. The table has a few hundred distinct CDR3 sequences, roughly a quarter seen once; the top ten hold approximately 31%. The sequenced sample consisted of blood. The receptors shown here come from a human donor with active COVID-19. CDR3s include the opening cysteine and the closing phenylalanine or tryptophan. A D gene is named only where the DNA matches it firmly. A clone size is listed for some rows: how often the clone was seen (once, few, many), or a class if it is expanded.

j_gene | d_gene | v_gene | abundance | CDR3aa | CDR3nt
TRBJ1-2 | TRBD1 | TRBV13 | large | CASSLEGANNYGYTF | TGTGCCAGCAGCTTAGAGGGGGCCAACAACTATGGCTACACCTTC
TRBJ2-1 | TRBD2 | TRBV6-4 | large | CASSTGTSGGAIKFF | TGTGCCAGCAGTACCGGGACTAGCGGGGGGGCGATCAAGTTCTTC
TRBJ1-1 | . | TRBV4-3 | . | CASSLQGMGGTEAFF | TGCGCCAGCAGCCTCCAGGGCATGGGGGGCACTGAAGCTTTCTTT
TRBJ2-3 | TRBD2 | TRBV6-5 | . | CASTGGARTDTQYF | TGTGCCAGCACCGGGGGGGCGCGCACAGATACGCAGTATTTT
TRBJ2-3 | TRBD2 | TRBV7-3 | . | CASSLGQAPGLAGGGKDTQYF | TGTGCCAGCAGCTTAGGACAGGCTCCAGGACTAGCGGGGGGCGGTAAAGATACGCAGTATTTT
TRBJ2-3 | TRBD2 | TRBV18 | once | CATDPGLAGGTDTQYF | TGTGCCACCGATCCGGGACTAGCGGGAGGCACAGATACGCAGTATTTT
TRBJ1-3 | . | TRBV13 | large | CASSLEGSSGNTIYF | TGTGCCAGCAGCTTAGAGGGCAGCTCTGGAAACACCATATATTTT
TRBJ2-7 | TRBD2 | TRBV12-3/TRBV12-4 | medium-sized | CASSFISGGRHEQYF | TGTGCCAGCAGTTTCATAAGCGGGGGCCGGCACGAGCAGTACTTC
TRBJ2-2 | . | TRBV18 | large | CASSPQPPTSNTGELFF | TGTGCCAGCTCACCACAGCCCCCAACCTCGAACACCGGGGAGCTGTTTTTT
TRBJ1-2 | . | TRBV19 | large | CASLSRQEDGYTF | TGTGCCAGTCTCTCCCGACAGGAGGATGGCTACACCTTC
TRBJ1-2 | . | TRBV28 | few | CASSLPSAGSYGYTF | TGTGCCAGCAGTCTCCCGTCTGCGGGGAGCTATGGCTACACCTTC
TRBJ2-3 | . | TRBV6-5 | . | CVSSPRLYTDTQYF | TGTGTTAGCAGCCCTAGGTTATACACAGATACGCAGTATTTT
TRBJ2-7 | TRBD2 | TRBV6-6 | . | CVSKPSSGRVPFEQYF | TGTGTTAGCAAGCCTTCAAGCGGGAGGGTTCCCTTCGAGCAGTACTTC
TRBJ2-6 | . | TRBV6-2/TRBV6-3 | large | CASSQDMSGANVLTF | TGTGCCAGCAGCCAAGACATGTCCGGGGCCAACGTCCTGACTTTC
TRBJ2-7 | TRBD1 | TRBV13 | . | CVSSLEGSDRYEQYF | TGTGTAAGCAGCTTAGAAGGGTCGGACAGGTACGAGCAGTACTTC
TRBJ1-2 | TRBD1 | TRBV29-1 | . | CSVEGQGKGGYTF | TGCAGCGTTGAAGGACAGGGGAAGGGTGGCTACACCTTC
TRBJ2-1 | TRBD2 | TRBV6-2/TRBV6-3 | large | CASSVTSGQDEQFF | TGTGCCAGCAGTGTAACTAGCGGGCAGGATGAGCAGTTCTTC
TRBJ2-2 | . | TRBV5-1 | medium-sized | CASSLAGATNTGELFF | TGCGCCAGCAGCTTGGCAGGGGCCACGAACACCGGGGAGCTGTTTTTT
TRBJ1-4 | TRBD1 | TRBV12-3/TRBV12-4 | large | CASSHYRGEKLFF | TGTGCCAGCAGCCATTACAGGGGGGAAAAACTGTTTTTT
TRBJ2-1 | TRBD2 | TRBV20-1 | few | CSARDMGLEVNEQFF | TGCAGTGCTAGAGATATGGGACTAGAAGTCAATGAGCAGTTCTTC
TRBJ2-1 | . | TRBV27 | large | CASSLVDIYNEQFF | TGTGCCAGCAGTTTAGTAGACATCTACAATGAGCAGTTCTTC
TRBJ2-1 | . | TRBV7-3 | few | CASSPGLSGEQFF | TGTGCCAGCAGCCCCGGACTATCGGGTGAGCAGTTCTTC
TRBJ2-1 | . | TRBV7-2 | medium-sized | CASSLEGVSYNEQFF | TGTGCCAGCAGCTTAGAGGGGGTTTCCTACAATGAGCAGTTCTTC
TRBJ2-2 | . | TRBV19 | hyperexpanded | CASSAAGELFF | TGTGCCAGTTCAGCTGCCGGGGAGCTGTTTTTT
TRBJ1-1 | . | TRBV5-4 | . | CASSYRALKGTEAFF | TGTGCCAGCAGCTACCGGGCCCTAAAGGGCACTGAAGCTTTCTTT
TRBJ1-2 | . | TRBV30 | large | CAWSVGQALYGYTF | TGTGCCTGGAGTGTGGGGCAGGCCCTCTATGGCTACACCTTC
TRBJ2-2 | TRBD2 | TRBV24-1 | medium-sized | CASRSSGGNTGELFF | TGTGCCAGCCGCTCTAGCGGAGGGAACACCGGGGAGCTGTTTTTT
TRBJ1-2 | . | TRBV5-6 | large | CASSPMTYGYTF | TGTGCCAGCAGCCCTATGACATACGGCTACACCTTC
TRBJ1-5 | . | TRBV29-1 | medium-sized | CSVEASPGQPQHF | TGCAGCGTTGAAGCCAGCCCTGGTCAGCCCCAGCATTTT
TRBJ2-2 | . | TRBV7-9 | large | CASSLGWQDGIGELFF | TGTGCCAGCAGCTTAGGGTGGCAGGACGGGATCGGGGAGCTGTTTTTT
TRBJ2-1 | . | TRBV13 | large | CASSLEGGMSYNEQFF | TGTGCCAGCAGCTTAGAGGGCGGGATGTCCTACAATGAGCAGTTCTTC
TRBJ2-1 | TRBD2 | TRBV12-3/TRBV12-4 | large | CASSRASGSHNEQFF | TGTGCCAGTTCAAGGGCTAGCGGGTCCCACAATGAGCAGTTCTTC
TRBJ2-2 | TRBD1 | TRBV11-3 | . | CASSGPTDRTANTGELFF | TGTGCCAGCAGCGGCCCAACGGACAGGACCGCGAACACCGGGGAGCTGTTTTTT
TRBJ2-7 | . | TRBV27 | large | CASSGGPTYEQYF | TGTGCCAGCAGCGGGGGCCCTACCTACGAGCAGTACTTC
TRBJ2-1 | TRBD2 | TRBV5-1 | . | CVSSPTSGTSYNEQFF | TGCGTTAGCAGCCCCACTAGCGGAACTTCCTACAATGAGCAGTTCTTC
TRBJ2-7 | . | TRBV24-1 | large | CATSDGGGYEQYF | TGTGCCACCAGTGACGGGGGAGGATACGAGCAGTACTTC
TRBJ2-3 | TRBD2 | TRBV19 | . | CASRSRLAGADTQYF | TGTGCCAGTAGATCCAGACTAGCGGGGGCCGATACGCAGTATTTT
TRBJ2-2 | TRBD2 | TRBV20-1 | . | CSARDRRAGLDTGELFF | TGCAGTGCTAGAGATCGCAGAGCGGGATTAGACACCGGGGAGCTGTTTTTT
TRBJ1-6 | . | TRBV28 | few | CASSFIPGGDSPLHF | TGTGCCAGCAGTTTTATACCGGGAGGCGATTCACCCCTCCACTTT
TRBJ2-1 | TRBD2 | TRBV7-3 | . | CASSLGQAPGLAGGNEQFF | TGTGCCAGCAGCTTAGGACAGGCTCCAGGACTAGCGGGGGGAAATGAGCAGTTCTTC
TRBJ2-1 | TRBD2 | TRBV2 | few | CASSGLAGAYNEQFF | TGTGCCAGCAGTGGTCTAGCGGGGGCCTACAATGAGCAGTTCTTC
TRBJ2-7 | . | TRBV6-5 | large | CASSRSQASYEQYF | TGTGCCAGCAGCCGTTCCCAAGCCTCCTACGAGCAGTACTTC
TRBJ2-3 | TRBD2 | TRBV18 | large | CATDPGLAGADTQYF | TGTGCCACCGATCCGGGACTAGCGGGGGCCGATACGCAGTATTTT
TRBJ2-7 | TRBD1 | TRBV20-1 | medium-sized | CSARDTGTGTGEYF | TGCAGTGCTAGGGACACCGGGACAGGGACCGGGGAGTACTTC
TRBJ2-1 | . | TRBV7-2 | few | CASSSILGNNEQFF | TGTGCCAGCAGCTCTATACTAGGAAACAATGAGCAGTTCTTC
TRBJ2-1 | . | TRBV6-2/TRBV6-3 | large | CASNYNEQFF | TGTGCCAGCAACTACAATGAGCAGTTCTTC
TRBJ2-1 | TRBD2 | TRBV28 | few | CASSLIPGGNNEQFF | TGTGCCAGCAGTTTAATTCCGGGGGGGAACAATGAGCAGTTCTTC
TRBJ1-1 | . | TRBV14 | few | CASSQDSKWVGVNTEAFF | TGTGCCAGCAGCCAAGATAGCAAATGGGTGGGGGTGAACACTGAAGCTTTCTTT
TRBJ1-6 | TRBD1 | TRBV5-5 | hyperexpanded | CASSFGVAGGIYSPLHF | TGTGCCAGCAGCTTCGGGGTGGCAGGGGGCATATATTCACCCCTCCACTTT
TRBJ1-5 | . | TRBV28 | . | CASSLGAPRAYSNQPQHF | TGTGCCAGCAGTTTAGGTGCCCCCCGGGCTTATAGCAATCAGCCCCAGCATTTT
TRBJ1-2 | TRBD1 | TRBV25-1 | . | CASSERRTGSDGYTF | TGTGCCAGCAGTGAAAGGAGGACAGGGTCCGATGGCTACACCTTC